This T cell receptor beta chain was obtained from a study of blood T cell repertoires in COVID-19 (TCRdb year 2020). Background for the entire study: Samples from collaborators originated in the United States, Italy and Spain and spanned both the acute and convalescent phases of COVID-19. The dataset comprised deeply sampled blood TCRbeta repertoires from subjects exposed to, actively infected with, or recovered from COVID-19. The prospective study material was composed of cDNA or gDNA derived from T cells, B-cell-depleted T cells, or PBMCs. The samples were drawn from two sources: the first 160 participants of the ongoing ImmuneRACE study, and 1,000 to 1,500 subjects contributed by 6 global collaborators. The repertoires were released in a freely available public database meant as a resource for research on the immune response to SARS-CoV-2. A de-identified subject ID, COVID-19 status, age in years and sex were almost always included in the sample metadata. Where HLA class I and class II types were available, the types were taken from metadata supplied by the sample provider, not from assay-based typing.

Note on this clone: Its antigen is not yet known. Base qualities are not recorded, but no much larger clone differs from it by a single base.

The collaborating institutions used their own protocols to collect whole blood in K2EDTA tubes. For TCRbeta analysis, collaborator samples were shipped as frozen whole blood, as isolated PBMCs, or as DNA extracted from either sample type. TCRbeta CDR3 regions were amplified from genomic DNA by means of the immunoSEQ Assay, a bias-controlled multiplex PCR. The study's own analysis went as follows. The number of nucleated cells in each sample was estimated from the amplification of reference gene primers within the assay. To quantify the absolute abundance of each unique TCRbeta CDR3 rearrangement, sequence reads were collapsed and filtered. Productive Simpson clonality was computed per sample as the square root of Simpson's diversity index over productive rearrangements. The clones in this table, taken by TCRdb from immuneACCESS, are in-frame only. Not every clone is retained; where verified, under half of the shortfall comes from an unresolved V gene, and the cause of the rest is unknown. For V, J and clone size, that table is used; D and trimming come from the DNA. The sample yields under 45,000 clones; about 86% were counted once. The ten largest account for about 45% of the sample.

The research as a whole found: Clinical and demographic metadata were provided uncurated, with the amount varying by source and participant.

The specimen was peripheral blood. The clonotype was recovered from a human donor in a cohort sampled during active COVID-19.

The bases are TGCGCCAGCGGAGGGACGGATGAGGAAAAACTGTTTTTT. This translates into CASGGTDEEKLFF. Recombination connected TRBV4-3 to TRBJ1-4; perhaps TRBD1 is the D gene, with 5 bases matching. The CDR3 has 13 amino acids, counting the end cysteine and phenylalanine. Only the CDR3 DNA is retained, 39 bases long and in frame from the first base. As encoded in the germline V gene, CDR1 is LGHNA while CDR2 is YSLEER. A distance of 15 bases separates the germline ends of V and J, which lose 8 bases and 8 bases respectively.